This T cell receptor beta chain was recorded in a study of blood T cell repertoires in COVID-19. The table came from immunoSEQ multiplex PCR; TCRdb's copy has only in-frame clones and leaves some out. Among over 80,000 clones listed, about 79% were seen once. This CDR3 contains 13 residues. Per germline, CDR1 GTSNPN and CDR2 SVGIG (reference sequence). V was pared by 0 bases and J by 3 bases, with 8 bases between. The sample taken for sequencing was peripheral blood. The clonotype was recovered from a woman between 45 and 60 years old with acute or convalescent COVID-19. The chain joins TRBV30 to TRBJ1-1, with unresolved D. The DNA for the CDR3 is TGTGCCTGGAGTGTAACGCAGGACACTGAAGCTTTCTTT. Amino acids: CAWSVTQDTEAFF.